This TCR beta chain derives from a study of technical replicates of blood from a few donors. V was clipped by 4 bases and J by 0 bases; unmatched bases: 8. Germline loops: CDR1 SNHLY, CDR2 FYNNEI. This CDR3 region has 17 residues. Profiled with immunoSEQ multiplex PCR; TCRdb holds only in-frame clones, not every one. The sample consists of roughly 15,000 clones, approximately 87% of them appearing once. Input material: PBMCs. The TCR originated in a human donor in good health. This rearrangement joins TRBV2 to TRBJ1-4; TRBD1 agrees at 7 bases. The CDR3 here is CASSVDRAGATNEKLFF. The CDR3 bases are TGTGCCAGCAGTGTTGACAGGGCTGGGGCAACTAATGAAAAACTGTTTTTT.